A single sample gave rise to the 31 T cell receptor beta chains below, sequenced in a study of cytomegalovirus exposure and HLA in healthy donors. TCRdb keeps only in-frame clones here, not all; method: immunoSEQ multiplex PCR. Counted here are approximately 150,000 clones, about 89% occurring once; the ten biggest clones make up around 3.2%. Specimen: PBMCs. The source of these receptors is a woman aged 18-29 years in good health and CMV-seropositive.

The rearrangement links TRBV20-1 to TRBJ2-1, with a tentative D call TRBD1 (6 bases). Trimming took 2 bases from V and 13 from J, leaving 12 bases between them. Looked up from germline, CDR1 is DFQATT and CDR2 is SNEGSKA (reference sequence). The CDR3 has 11 residues. The chain's CDR3 is CSARPGDIQFF. In nucleotides, the CDR3 is TGCAGTGCTAGACCAGGGGATATCCAGTTCTTC.

The rearrangement uses TRBV29-1 and TRBJ2-2, with 16 bases fitting TRBD2. J gave up 7 bases and V 0 bases, and 5 bases lay outside the gene matches. Germline CDR1 reads SQVTM; CDR2 reads ANQGSEA. The length of the CDR3 is 17 residues. CDR3 nucleotides: TGCAGCGTTGAAGATCGAGGGACTAGCGGGAGGGGCGGGGAGCTGTTTTTT. As protein: CSVEDRGTSGRGGELFF.

This clone was picked up a small number of times. This chain links TRBV10-3 with TRBJ1-1; no clear D gene. The CDR3 has 14 residues. Germline assignment: CDR1 ENHRY and CDR2 SYGVKD. V was pared by 2 bases and J by 0 bases, with 7 bases between. CDR3 sequence: CAISENAMNTEAFF. CDR3 nucleotide sequence: TGTGCCATCAGTGAGAACGCGATGAACACTGAAGCTTTCTTT.

V gene TRBV6-1 combines with J gene TRBJ2-2, with D possibly being TRBD1 (6 bases). Looked up from germline, CDR1 is MNHNS and CDR2 is SASEGT. V was trimmed by 5 bases and J by 0 bases, leaving 7 bases between them. This CDR3 is 14 amino acids long. The CDR3 sequence is CASSTGSNTGELFF. CDR3 sequence (DNA): TGTGCCAGCAGTACAGGGTCGAACACCGGGGAGCTGTTTTTT.

The rearrangement links TRBV5-1 to TRBJ2-7; 7 bases align to TRBD1. Trimming at V came to 5 bases and at J to 2 bases, leaving 4 bases not matched to a gene. CDR3 length: 13 residues. The V gene's germline CDR1 is SGHRS and CDR2 YFSETQ. The CDR3 bases are TGCGCCAGCAGGACAGGGTGGCCCTACGAGCAGTACTTC. Amino acids: CASRTGWPYEQYF. Variable domain in full (rest from reference TRBV5-1 and TRBJ2-7): KAGVTQTPRYLIKTRGQQVTLSCSPISGHRSVSWYQQTPGQGLQFLFEYFSETQRNKGNFPGRFSGRQFSNSRSEMNVSTLELGDSALYLCASRTGWPYEQYFGPGTRLTVT.

This clone turned up a few times. The V gene is TRBV2, the J gene TRBJ2-2; D is possibly TRBD1 (5 bases). The CDR3 is 14 residues long. Trimming took off 6 bases at V and 5 bases at J, with 13 bases between the two ends. Germline CDR1 SNHLY, CDR2 FYNNEI. CDR3 DNA: TGTGCCAGCAGCGACCCACCAGGGACCGGGGAGCTGTTTTTT. Amino acids: CASSDPPGTGELFF.

This chain links TRBV19 with TRBJ1-2; 7 positions match TRBD1. J was trimmed by 7 bases and V by 6 bases; bases with no gene match: 8. This CDR3 comprises 13 residues. Germline V CDR1 and CDR2: LNHDA, SQIVND (reference sequence). CDR3 protein: CASRIPGGRGYTF. CDR3 DNA sequence: TGTGCCAGTAGGATCCCAGGGGGTCGTGGCTACACCTTC.

The J gene is TRBJ1-2, the V gene TRBV4-3; 8 bases are a match to TRBD1. The germline V gene encodes CDR1 LGHNA and CDR2 YSLEER. There are 16 residues in the CDR3. V lost 0 bases to trimming and J lost 4 bases; unmatched junction nucleotides: 7. CDR3 nucleotide sequence: TGCGCCAGCAGCCAAGACAGGGGGCGAACTTTCTATGGCTACACCTTC. Translation: CASSQDRGRTFYGYTF.

This chain uses TRBV2 with TRBJ2-3; D perhaps matches TRBD1 (5 bases). V dropped 4 bases and J dropped 5 bases, with 10 bases sitting between them. The germline CDR1 and CDR2 sequences are SNHLY and FYNNEI. CDR3 length: 13 amino acids. This chain's CDR3 is CASSVDRIDTQYF. Written as DNA, the CDR3 is TGTGCCAGCAGTGTTGACAGAATAGATACGCAGTATTTT.

This chain connects TRBV7-2 to TRBJ2-2; perhaps TRBD2 as D (6 bases). This CDR3 has 16 residues. CDR1 SGHTA and CDR2 FQGNSA come from the germline V gene. Trimming cost V 2 bases and J 1 base, with 11 bases left between them. The CDR3 here is CASSLWRGENTGELFF. The CDR3 bases are TGTGCCAGCAGCTTATGGAGGGGCGAGAACACCGGGGAGCTGTTTTTT.

The chain combines TRBV5-1 with TRBJ1-1; D is ambiguous. This CDR3 comprises 13 residues. Per the germline V gene, CDR1 is SGHRS and CDR2 is YFSETQ. Trimming shortened V by 0 bases and J by 3 bases, and 6 bases separated the two germline ends. The CDR3 loop reads CASSLAGDTEAFF. In DNA form, the CDR3 reads TGCGCCAGCAGCTTGGCCGGGGACACTGAAGCTTTCTTT.

This chain connects TRBV9 to TRBJ2-3; D might be TRBD1 (5 bases). This CDR3 region has 14 residues. Germline CDR1 is SGDLS and CDR2 is YYNGEE. V lost 3 bases and J lost 2, with 10 bases in between. The chain's CDR3 is CASSGGRPTDTQYF. CDR3 in DNA: TGTGCCAGCAGCGGGGGCCGACCCACAGATACGCAGTATTTT.

The V gene is TRBV6-1, the J gene TRBJ2-5, with D possibly being TRBD2 (6 bases). The V gene's germline CDR1 is MNHNS and CDR2 SASEGT. V was cut by 5 bases and J by 4 bases, with 11 bases left in between. This CDR3 spans 13 amino acids. The DNA for the CDR3 is TGTGCCAGCAGTCGTGGGGGAGGAGAGACCCAGTACTTC. Residues: CASSRGGGETQYF.

This chain joins TRBV7-8 and TRBJ2-1, with D maybe TRBD1 (5 bases). This CDR3 has 13 residues. The V and J ends lost 5 bases and 8 bases respectively, with 13 bases between them. Germline CDR1 SGHVS, CDR2 FQNEAQ. The CDR3 DNA is TGTGCCAGCAGCCATCGCAGGGTCGATGAGCAGTTCTTC. Translation gives CASSHRRVDEQFF.

V gene TRBV5-1 combines with J gene TRBJ1-2; D might be TRBD1 (6 bases). CDR3 length: 20 residues. Germline values: CDR1 SGHRS, CDR2 YFSETQ. The V end was cut by 2 bases, the J end by 3 bases, with 29 bases between. The CDR3 is CASSFNFRSSHRVSDYGYTF. The CDR3 DNA is TGCGCCAGCAGCTTTAATTTTCGTTCGTCACACAGGGTCTCGGACTATGGCTACACCTTC.

The gene calls are TRBV27 and TRBJ2-3; 9 nucleotides match TRBD2. There are 16 residues in the CDR3. The trim removed 0 bases at V and 4 bases at J, leaving 5 bases unmatched. Per the germline V gene, CDR1 is MNHEY and CDR2 is SMNVEV (reference sequence). CDR3 in DNA: TGTGCCAGCAGTTTATCCCCTAGCGGGAAGGCAGATACGCAGTATTTT. Translating gives CASSLSPSGKADTQYF.

In its sample, this clone was seen once. The J gene is TRBJ2-7, the V gene TRBV7-8, with TRBD2 matching 9 bases. The CDR3 contains 15 residues. The ends lost 4 bases at V and 7 bases at J; junction bases unmatched: 11. Germline V gene sequence: CDR1 SGHVS, CDR2 FQNEAQ. The CDR3 here is CASSYRIAGDYEQYF. CDR3 in DNA: TGTGCCAGCAGCTACCGAATAGCGGGAGATTATGAGCAGTACTTC.

The chain employs TRBV6-6 and TRBJ2-4; 11 bases agree with TRBD2. Germline V gives CDR1 MNHNY, CDR2 SVGAGI (reference sequence). V shed 9 bases and J 4 bases; nucleotides not matched to a gene: 8. The CDR3 length is 15 residues. For the CDR3, the DNA is TGTGCCAGTTCGCTTAGCGGGAGGGATAAAAACATTCAGTACTTC. Amino acid sequence: CASSLSGRDKNIQYF.

The V call is TRBV13, the J call TRBJ2-5, with 9 positions matching TRBD2. V was pared by 5 bases and J by 1 base, with 17 bases of the junction left unmatched. This CDR3 has 19 amino acids. The V gene's germline CDR1 is PRHDT and CDR2 FYEKMQ (reference sequence). Here the CDR3 DNA reads TGTGCCAGCAGCCTCCGGAGGGGACTAGCCGATAACTTCCAAGAGACCCAGTACTTC. Protein: CASSLRRGLADNFQETQYF.

V and J are TRBV30 and TRBJ2-3, with 11 nucleotides matching TRBD1. Germline-derived CDR1 and CDR2 are GTSNPN and SVGIG (reference sequence). There are 17 residues in the CDR3. V was pared by 0 bases and J by 6 bases, with 11 bases of the junction left unmatched. The CDR3 region is CAWSVQGTGGLMDTQYF. CDR3 coding DNA: TGTGCCTGGAGTGTACAGGGGACAGGGGGTTTGATGGATACGCAGTATTTT.

This clone showed up just once. CDR3 sequence: CASSLQGWEKLFF. CDR3 DNA: TGTGCCAGCAGCTTACAGGGATGGGAAAAACTGTTTTTT. This chain uses TRBV7-2 with TRBJ1-4, with a possible D match to TRBD1 (5 bases). CDR1 SGHTA and CDR2 FQGNSA come from the germline V gene. The V end lost 2 bases, the J end lost 8 bases, and 9 bases lay between the germline ends. This CDR3 is 13 amino acids long.

V and J are TRBV6-5 and TRBJ1-1; TRBD1 agrees at 9 bases. From germline, CDR1 is MNHEY and CDR2 SVGAGI. V was pared by 7 bases and J by 4 bases, with 7 bases of the junction left unmatched. The CDR3 length is 14 residues. CDR3 DNA sequence: TGTGCCAGCAAAAGACAGGGGGTCGGCACTGAAGCTTTCTTT. Its protein is CASKRQGVGTEAFF.

The gene calls are TRBV11-2 and TRBJ2-7; D possibly corresponds to TRBD1 (6 bases). CDR1 SGHAT and CDR2 FQNNGV come from the germline V gene. The CDR3 is 16 residues long. Between the trimmed V and J ends, which lost 2 bases and 0 bases, there was a span of 14 bases. For the CDR3, the DNA is TGTGCCAGCAGCTTACTCCGGACAGAGAGCTCCTACGAGCAGTACTTC. Encoded protein: CASSLLRTESSYEQYF.

This clone was seen more than once but under ten times. The chain employs TRBV19 and TRBJ1-3; the match to TRBD1 covers 7 bases. After removal of 4 bases from V and 4 bases from J, the junction contained 1 base not matched to a gene. The CDR3 consists of 13 residues. Germline assignment: CDR1 LNHDA and CDR2 SQIVND (reference sequence). CDR3 in DNA: TGTGCCAGTAGTAAGACAGGGGGAAACACCATATATTTT. It yields the protein CASSKTGGNTIYF.

The DNA for the CDR3 is TGTGCCAGCAGCCCAAAGGGTGGCGGGAGTATTTCCAATGAGCAGTTCTTC. This gives the protein CASSPKGGGSISNEQFF. The chain employs TRBV7-9 and TRBJ2-1; 7 bases are shared with TRBD2. The CDR3 is 17 residues long. Germline trimming cut 5 bases from V and 6 bases from J; bases unmatched to any gene: 16. Germline CDR1 is SEHNR and CDR2 is FQNEAQ (reference sequence).

J is TRBJ2-3 and V is TRBV30; D unresolved. CDR1 and CDR2 from the germline V gene are GTSNPN and SVGIG (reference sequence). Trimming stripped 3 bases from V and 0 bases from J, with 7 bases between. This CDR3 spans 13 amino acids. CDR3 protein: CAWRAYSTDTQYF. The CDR3 DNA reads as TGTGCCTGGAGAGCCTATAGCACAGATACGCAGTATTTT.

The rearrangement uses TRBV7-8 and TRBJ2-5; D ambiguous. The CDR3 contains 13 residues. V was trimmed by 3 bases and J by 3 bases, leaving 8 bases between them. Per the germline V gene, CDR1 is SGHVS and CDR2 is FQNEAQ. The CDR3 reads CASSFRIEETQYF. DNA for the CDR3: TGTGCCAGCAGCTTCAGGATCGAAGAGACCCAGTACTTC.

V gene TRBV30 combines with J gene TRBJ2-1, with D possibly being TRBD2 (6 bases). Germline CDR1 GTSNPN, CDR2 SVGIG (reference sequence). V was shortened by 5 bases and J by 9 bases, with 17 bases between the two germline ends. This CDR3 has 13 amino acids. As DNA, the CDR3 is TGTGCCTGGGTGGGACTTCCGGAGAGTGAGCAGTTCTTC. Its protein product is CAWVGLPESEQFF.

The chain joins TRBV29-1 to TRBJ1-1; 8 bases match TRBD1. The CDR3 is made up of 13 amino acids. Germline-derived CDR1 and CDR2 are SQVTM and ANQGSEA. Losses at the gene ends were 4 bases for V and 5 bases for J; bases not matched to a gene: 6. The CDR3 DNA reads as TGCAGCGTTGCCCGAGACAGGGGAACTGAAGCTTTCTTT. It translates to CSVARDRGTEAFF. The whole variable domain, filled in from reference TRBV29-1 and TRBJ1-1, reads SAVISQKPSRDICQRGTSLTIQCQVDSQVTMMFWYRQQPGQSLTLIATANQGSEATYESGFVIDKFPISRPNLTFSTLTVSNMSPEDSSIYLCSVARDRGTEAFFGQGTRLTVV.

This chain connects TRBV10-1 to TRBJ2-2, with 7 bases lining up with TRBD1. V was pared by 2 bases and J by 6 bases, with 6 bases of the junction left unmatched. CDR3 length: 15 amino acids. Germline-derived CDR1 and CDR2 are WNHNN and SYGVQD (reference sequence). The CDR3 here is CASSEATGLAGELFF. For the CDR3, the DNA is TGCGCCAGCAGTGAGGCGACAGGGTTGGCCGGGGAGCTGTTTTTT.

The chain has TRBV6-1 and TRBJ1-2; 9 bases match TRBD1. Germline V gives CDR1 MNHNS, CDR2 SASEGT. This CDR3 is 13 amino acids long. V was pared by 6 bases and J by 8 bases, with 7 bases of the junction left unmatched. CDR3 DNA sequence: TGTGCCAGCAGCCACAGGGGGCTGAACGGCTACACCTTC. Residues: CASSHRGLNGYTF.